This TCR beta chain was found in a study of blood T cell repertoires in COVID-19. Overall study: From the United States, Italy and Spain came samples of acute and convalescent COVID-19. From T cells, B-cell-depleted T cells, or PBMCs came the material, which was cDNA or gDNA.

The CDR3 covers 16 residues. Germline V lookup: CDR1 SGHRS, CDR2 YFSETQ. V was clipped by 4 bases and J by 0 bases, with 13 bases between them. Generated by immunoSEQ multiplex PCR, the TCRdb table keeps only in-frame clones and is missing some. Found here are hundreds of thousands of clones, 80% to 90% of them singletons; the top ten hold nearly 4.5%. This chain uses TRBV5-1 with TRBJ2-2; tentatively, D is TRBD2 (5 bases). The sequence was obtained from a man aged 45-65 years with acute or convalescent COVID-19. The material sequenced was peripheral blood. The CDR3 loop is CASSPDYTANTGELFF. The CDR3 DNA reads as TGCGCCAGCAGCCCCGACTATACAGCGAACACCGGGGAGCTGTTTTTT.